The clone carrying this T cell receptor beta chain has ten or more counts. Its antigen is undetermined. The data originate from a study of T cell repertoires in cytomegalovirus infection. As for the study in general: Matching HLA type, along with CMV infection, was indicated by public TCR beta signatures.

Germline assignment: CDR1 LNHNV and CDR2 YYDKDF (reference sequence). Trimming stripped 0 bases from V and 2 bases from J, with 8 bases between. The CDR3 loop spans 14 amino acids. TCRdb reprocessed the reads with MiXCR, giving one entry per CDR3 protein. Among about 460,000 distinct CDR3 sequences listed, 11% were seen once. The study, taken as a whole, reports: The ex vivo response was dominated by HLA-C-restricted CMV-specific TCR beta clonotypes. Cumulated frequencies of public TCR beta families served to identify carriers of CMV plus the relevant HLA.

The rearrangement links TRBV15 to TRBJ2-7, with D possibly being TRBD1 (5 bases). The sequenced material came from PBMCs. The TCR comes from a human donor in good health (CMV status not recorded). Some clones in this sample may be carry-over from other donors' samples. The CDR3 loop is CATSRDKGPYEQYF. In DNA form, the CDR3 reads TGTGCCACCAGCAGAGACAAGGGGCCCTACGAGCAGTACTTC.